The rows below give T cell receptor beta chains drawn from one sample of a study of T-cell memory formation after mild COVID-19. TCRdb passed the 5' RACE reads through MiXCR, listing each CDR3 protein once. Of 34,000 or so distinct CDR3 sequences listed, 7.5% to 8% are singletons. Sequenced input: PBMCs or a T cell subset sorted from them (not recorded which). All receptors come from a man between 18 and 29 years old who had mild COVID-19 (a few samples of this study predate the infection). Cell type and time point are not known. Both conserved end residues are part of each CDR3. Fields, in order: D gene, clone size, V gene, J gene, CDR3 DNA, CDR3 protein. The D gene is left open where the match is weak. Clone size is shown for a subset of rows, as once, few, many or a class of expanded clone.

d_call: TRBD2; clone_size: many; v_call: TRBV7-2; j_call: TRBJ2-2; cdr3_nt: TGTGCCAGCAGCTTGTCCGGGACTATCCACACCGGGGAGCTGTTTTTT; cdr3_aa: CASSLSGTIHTGELFF
d_call: -; clone_size: many; v_call: TRBV29-1; j_call: TRBJ1-4; cdr3_nt: TGCAGCGGTACCCTGCAGGGGACTAATGAAAAACTGTTTTTT; cdr3_aa: CSGTLQGTNEKLFF
d_call: -; clone_size: -; v_call: TRBV20-1; j_call: TRBJ1-4; cdr3_nt: TGCAGTGCCCCGAGAGATGGCTCCGCAACTAATGAAAAACTGTTTTTT; cdr3_aa: CSAPRDGSATNEKLFF
d_call: -; clone_size: many; v_call: TRBV7-2; j_call: TRBJ2-7; cdr3_nt: TGTGCCAGCAGCTTAGCCCCCTTGAGGGAGCAGTACTTC; cdr3_aa: CASSLAPLREQYF
d_call: -; clone_size: many; v_call: TRBV7-2; j_call: TRBJ1-5; cdr3_nt: TGTGCCAGCAGCTCGCTAGGGCATCAGCCCCAGCATTTT; cdr3_aa: CASSSLGHQPQHF
d_call: -; clone_size: many; v_call: TRBV19; j_call: TRBJ1-5; cdr3_nt: TGTGCCAGTAGTATATCTGCATCATTGCCCCAGCATTTT; cdr3_aa: CASSISASLPQHF
d_call: -; clone_size: many; v_call: TRBV7-9; j_call: TRBJ2-3; cdr3_nt: TGTGCCAGCAGCTTAGTGGGGGGCGATACGCAGTATTTT; cdr3_aa: CASSLVGGDTQYF
d_call: TRBD2; clone_size: -; v_call: TRBV6-1; j_call: TRBJ2-1; cdr3_nt: TGTGCCAGCAGTAATAGCGGGGAGGTTGAGCAGTTCTTC; cdr3_aa: CASSNSGEVEQFF
d_call: TRBD2; clone_size: many; v_call: TRBV6-6; j_call: TRBJ2-3; cdr3_nt: TGTGCCAGCAGCTACAGAATTACCAGCGGGGGGGCGTTAAATACGCAGTATTTT; cdr3_aa: CASSYRITSGGALNTQYF
d_call: TRBD2; clone_size: many; v_call: TRBV10-3; j_call: TRBJ2-5; cdr3_nt: TGTGCCACCAGACCGCTAGCGGGGCAAGAGACCCAGTACTTC; cdr3_aa: CATRPLAGQETQYF
d_call: TRBD2; clone_size: -; v_call: TRBV27; j_call: TRBJ2-1; cdr3_nt: TGTGCCAGCAGTTCACTACAGCGGGGGTCCTACAATGAGCAGTTCTTC; cdr3_aa: CASSSLQRGSYNEQFF
d_call: -; clone_size: -; v_call: TRBV12-3/TRBV12-4; j_call: TRBJ2-5; cdr3_nt: TGTGCCAGCAGCTCTACACAGGGAGGATGGCAAGAGACCCAGTACTTC; cdr3_aa: CASSSTQGGWQETQYF
d_call: -; clone_size: many; v_call: TRBV7-2; j_call: TRBJ1-6; cdr3_nt: TGTGCCAGCAGCAACAGGGTGTCTTCACCCCTCCACTTT; cdr3_aa: CASSNRVSSPLHF
d_call: -; clone_size: many; v_call: TRBV9; j_call: TRBJ1-1; cdr3_nt: TGTGCCAGCAGCGTAGACACCGCCAAGACTGAAGCTTTCTTT; cdr3_aa: CASSVDTAKTEAFF
d_call: -; clone_size: many; v_call: TRBV27; j_call: TRBJ1-5; cdr3_nt: TGTGCCAGCAGTCTCCAGGGGCCCAATCAGCCCCAGCATTTT; cdr3_aa: CASSLQGPNQPQHF
d_call: -; clone_size: many; v_call: TRBV7-2; j_call: TRBJ2-5; cdr3_nt: TGTGCCAGCAGCTTATCGCGGGGCCAAGAGACCCAGTACTTC; cdr3_aa: CASSLSRGQETQYF
d_call: TRBD1; clone_size: many; v_call: TRBV29-1; j_call: TRBJ2-7; cdr3_nt: TGCAGCGTGCAAACAGGGGGAAGCTCCTACGAGCAGTACTTC; cdr3_aa: CSVQTGGSSYEQYF
d_call: -; clone_size: many; v_call: TRBV7-3; j_call: TRBJ1-1; cdr3_nt: TGTGCCAGCAGTCAGTGGGGGGGGCCCGCAGGGACTGAAGCTTTCTTT; cdr3_aa: CASSQWGGPAGTEAFF
d_call: -; clone_size: many; v_call: TRBV6-2/TRBV6-3; j_call: TRBJ2-5; cdr3_nt: TGTGCCACTACCATCGATAGGGATCAAGAGACCCAGTACTTC; cdr3_aa: CATTIDRDQETQYF
d_call: TRBD1; clone_size: many; v_call: TRBV9; j_call: TRBJ2-2; cdr3_nt: TGTGCCAGCAGCGTACCGGCAGGGGGCCTCAACACCGGGGAGCTGTTTTTT; cdr3_aa: CASSVPAGGLNTGELFF
d_call: -; clone_size: many; v_call: TRBV7-2; j_call: TRBJ2-3; cdr3_nt: TGTGCCAGCAGCCCAACGGGCGATACGCAGTATTTT; cdr3_aa: CASSPTGDTQYF
d_call: -; clone_size: many; v_call: TRBV15; j_call: TRBJ1-4; cdr3_nt: TGTGCCACCAGCAGAGAAAAGGGCTTCGATGAAAAACTGTTTTTT; cdr3_aa: CATSREKGFDEKLFF
d_call: -; clone_size: many; v_call: TRBV4-2; j_call: TRBJ2-2; cdr3_nt: TGTGCCAGCAGCCAAATCACGGGGGCGAACACCGGGGAGCTGTTTTTT; cdr3_aa: CASSQITGANTGELFF
d_call: -; clone_size: many; v_call: TRBV7-6; j_call: TRBJ2-3; cdr3_nt: TGTGCCAGCAGCTCCGGACAAGGCACAGATACGCAGTATTTT; cdr3_aa: CASSSGQGTDTQYF
d_call: -; clone_size: once; v_call: TRBV15; j_call: TRBJ2-3; cdr3_nt: TGTGCCACCAGCGGTCTGGGCCAGGATGAGGAGGGGGATACGCAGTATTTT; cdr3_aa: CATSGLGQDEEGDTQYF
d_call: TRBD2; clone_size: -; v_call: TRBV24-1; j_call: TRBJ2-3; cdr3_nt: TGTGCCACCAGTGATTCTAGCGGGGGGATTGCAGATACGCAGTATTTT; cdr3_aa: CATSDSSGGIADTQYF
d_call: -; clone_size: many; v_call: TRBV7-9; j_call: TRBJ2-1; cdr3_nt: TGTGCCAGCAGCCCCGGGGGGCTAGCAGTTTACAATGAGCAGTTCTTC; cdr3_aa: CASSPGGLAVYNEQFF
d_call: -; clone_size: -; v_call: TRBV6-1; j_call: TRBJ2-6; cdr3_nt: TGTGCCAGCAGTGAACTAGCTGGGGCCAACGTCCTGACTTTC; cdr3_aa: CASSELAGANVLTF
d_call: -; clone_size: many; v_call: TRBV5-6; j_call: TRBJ2-1; cdr3_nt: TGTGCCAGCAGCTTAGTGACAACTGACAATGAGCAGTTCTTC; cdr3_aa: CASSLVTTDNEQFF
d_call: -; clone_size: many; v_call: TRBV5-1; j_call: TRBJ2-5; cdr3_nt: TGCGCCAGCAGCTTGGCCGAGGGGGGGATCCAAGAGACCCAGTACTTC; cdr3_aa: CASSLAEGGIQETQYF
d_call: -; clone_size: many; v_call: TRBV11-3; j_call: TRBJ2-3; cdr3_nt: TGTGCCAGCAGCTTAGTTCCAGATACGCAGTATTTT; cdr3_aa: CASSLVPDTQYF
d_call: -; clone_size: many; v_call: TRBV7-9; j_call: TRBJ1-1; cdr3_nt: TGTGCCAGCAGCTTAGTGCCTACGGTAGAAGCTTTCTTT; cdr3_aa: CASSLVPTVEAFF
d_call: -; clone_size: many; v_call: TRBV30; j_call: TRBJ1-1; cdr3_nt: TGTGCCTGGAGTGTTCAGGGGCGGAGGGCTGAAGCTTTCTTT; cdr3_aa: CAWSVQGRRAEAFF
d_call: -; clone_size: many; v_call: TRBV6-6; j_call: TRBJ1-1; cdr3_nt: TGTGCCAGCAGTTACGGGCAGGATGAAGCTTTCTTT; cdr3_aa: CASSYGQDEAFF
d_call: -; clone_size: many; v_call: TRBV20-1; j_call: TRBJ1-2; cdr3_nt: TGCAGTGCCCGACCCCAGGGGACTCTTTATGGCTACACCTTC; cdr3_aa: CSARPQGTLYGYTF
d_call: -; clone_size: many; v_call: TRBV7-2; j_call: TRBJ2-1; cdr3_nt: TGTGCCAGCAGCCAAACTGATGAGCAGTTCTTC; cdr3_aa: CASSQTDEQFF
d_call: -; clone_size: -; v_call: TRBV29-1; j_call: TRBJ2-1; cdr3_nt: TGCAGCCGGGGAGAAAGCTACAATGAGCAGTTCTTC; cdr3_aa: CSRGESYNEQFF
d_call: TRBD2; clone_size: many; v_call: TRBV5-1; j_call: TRBJ2-1; cdr3_nt: TGCGCCAGCAGCTCGGCCAGGACTAGCGGGACCTACAATGAGCAGTTCTTC; cdr3_aa: CASSSARTSGTYNEQFF
d_call: TRBD1; clone_size: many; v_call: TRBV5-1; j_call: TRBJ1-1; cdr3_nt: TGCGCCAGCAGCCTGGGGGACAGGAGGAACACTGAAGCTTTCTTT; cdr3_aa: CASSLGDRRNTEAFF
d_call: -; clone_size: many; v_call: TRBV6-1; j_call: TRBJ1-6; cdr3_nt: TGTGCCAGCCCCGCTAAGGACGGCGAAAATTCACCCCTCCACTTT; cdr3_aa: CASPAKDGENSPLHF
d_call: -; clone_size: -; v_call: TRBV6-5; j_call: TRBJ1-5; cdr3_nt: TGTGCCAGCAGTGCGACGGGGACGGGCAATCAGCCCCAGCATTTT; cdr3_aa: CASSATGTGNQPQHF
d_call: -; clone_size: many; v_call: TRBV20-1; j_call: TRBJ1-3; cdr3_nt: TGCAGTGCTAGCCCCCCGGGGGGCTCTGGAAACACCATATATTTT; cdr3_aa: CSASPPGGSGNTIYF
d_call: TRBD2; clone_size: -; v_call: TRBV7-3; j_call: TRBJ2-1; cdr3_nt: TGTGCCAGCAGCCCAGGGACTAGCGGACGTCACAATGAGCAGTTCTTC; cdr3_aa: CASSPGTSGRHNEQFF
d_call: -; clone_size: few; v_call: TRBV20-1; j_call: TRBJ2-2; cdr3_nt: TGCAGTGCTAGAAAAATGGGGAACACCGGGGAGCTGTTTTTT; cdr3_aa: CSARKMGNTGELFF
d_call: -; clone_size: many; v_call: TRBV4-2; j_call: TRBJ1-2; cdr3_nt: TGTGCCAGCAGCCAAGTCGCGGAAGTTTATGGCTACACCTTC; cdr3_aa: CASSQVAEVYGYTF
d_call: -; clone_size: -; v_call: TRBV5-1; j_call: TRBJ1-2; cdr3_nt: TGCGCCAGCAGCTTCCGGACGTTTAACTATGGCTACACCTTC; cdr3_aa: CASSFRTFNYGYTF
d_call: -; clone_size: many; v_call: TRBV9; j_call: TRBJ1-1; cdr3_nt: TGTGCCAGCAGCGTAGCGGCCTGGGGAGACACTGAAGCTTTCTTT; cdr3_aa: CASSVAAWGDTEAFF
d_call: -; clone_size: many; v_call: TRBV10-3; j_call: TRBJ2-7; cdr3_nt: TGTGCCATCAGACCGACAGGGACTACCTACGAGCAGTACTTC; cdr3_aa: CAIRPTGTTYEQYF
d_call: -; clone_size: many; v_call: TRBV5-1; j_call: TRBJ1-6; cdr3_nt: TGCGCCAGCAGCTTGGGGCAGGGGTCTTCACCCCTCCACTTT; cdr3_aa: CASSLGQGSSPLHF
d_call: -; clone_size: many; v_call: TRBV7-2; j_call: TRBJ1-6; cdr3_nt: TGTGCCAGCAGCTTAGACCGTTCACCCCTCCACTTT; cdr3_aa: CASSLDRSPLHF
d_call: -; clone_size: many; v_call: TRBV5-1; j_call: TRBJ1-1; cdr3_nt: TGCGCCAGCAGCTTGTCGGCGGAGAACACTGAAGCTTTCTTT; cdr3_aa: CASSLSAENTEAFF
d_call: TRBD1; clone_size: many; v_call: TRBV20-1; j_call: TRBJ1-6; cdr3_nt: TGCAGTGCTAGAGACGTGGGACAGGGAAATTCACCCCTCCACTTT; cdr3_aa: CSARDVGQGNSPLHF
d_call: -; clone_size: many; v_call: TRBV10-3; j_call: TRBJ2-6; cdr3_nt: TGTGCCATCAGTGACCAGGTCGCCTCTGGGGCCAACGTCCTGACTTTC; cdr3_aa: CAISDQVASGANVLTF
d_call: -; clone_size: many; v_call: TRBV5-1; j_call: TRBJ1-6; cdr3_nt: TGCGCCAGCAGCCCCGGACAGATTAATTCACCCCTCCACTTT; cdr3_aa: CASSPGQINSPLHF
d_call: -; clone_size: -; v_call: TRBV6-2/TRBV6-3; j_call: TRBJ1-2; cdr3_nt: TGTGCCAGCAGTTACTATTATGGCTACACCTTC; cdr3_aa: CASSYYYGYTF
d_call: -; clone_size: -; v_call: TRBV3-2; j_call: TRBJ1-3; cdr3_nt: TGTGCCAGCAGCCGCCAGACAGGGGTCCCAGGAAACACCATATATTTT; cdr3_aa: CASSRQTGVPGNTIYF
d_call: -; clone_size: many; v_call: TRBV5-1; j_call: TRBJ1-1; cdr3_nt: TGCGCCAGCAGCTTGGGAGCCCAGACTGAAGCTTTCTTT; cdr3_aa: CASSLGAQTEAFF